What follows describes a single T cell receptor (beta chain). Its specificity is not known. The data belong to a study of cytomegalovirus exposure and HLA in healthy donors. Study in general: From donors who were HLA-typed, an early data release held approximately 80 million unique TCRs.

PCR was performed using 60 Vbeta and 13 Jbeta primers. Sequencing was performed with immunoSEQ multiplex PCR; in TCRdb, only in-frame clones are kept and a portion is missing. The sample lists roughly 180,000 clones; about 85% were seen once. The V gene end was trimmed by 7 bases and the J gene end by 5 bases; junction bases not matched to a gene: 7. The CDR3 covers 14 residues. Germline loops: CDR1 MNHNS, CDR2 SASEGT. Broader study findings: Previously analyzed data showed that most TCR beta V segments were productive at a frequency of about 87% or about 30%.

The receptor's source is a woman aged 45-59 years in good health and CMV-seropositive. The rearrangement joins TRBV6-1 to TRBJ1-2; the match to TRBD1 covers 10 bases. The sample consisted of PBMCs. The CDR3, as DNA: TGTGCCAGCACCCTGGACAGGGGGTCATATGGCTACACCTTC. Its protein is CASTLDRGSYGYTF.